This is a list of T cell receptor beta chains from one sample in a study of blood T cells in healthy people across ages. A single record per CDR3 protein comes from TCRdb applying MiXCR to the 5' RACE reads. Of around 870,000 distinct CDR3 sequences in the sample, roughly 26% are singletons; the top ten hold 17%. Specimen: blood. Receptors were obtained from a woman older than 75 in good health. The conserved cysteine and the conserved F or W are not part of the CDR3 here.

v_gene	j_gene	CDR3aa
TRBV5-5	TRBJ1-1	ASSLMAGRYTEAF
TRBV20-1	TRBJ2-7	SAHQAGGHYEQY
TRBV20-1	TRBJ2-5	SATGTSPQETQY
TRBV7-2	TRBJ2-7	ASSLVRGADEQY
TRBV20-1	TRBJ2-2	SARPPNGWNTGELF
TRBV6-5	TRBJ1-2	ASRLFGQGPNYGYT
TRBV12-3/TRBV12-4	TRBJ2-1	ASNRGGGLNEQF
TRBV2	TRBJ1-2	ASSATGFYGYT
TRBV5-1	TRBJ1-2	ASSFGEDRTLYT
TRBV12-3/TRBV12-4	TRBJ1-2	ASSWGGRGQDGYT
TRBV5-1	TRBJ2-7	ASTPGTSGGQYEQY
TRBV4-3	TRBJ1-2	ASSQVASPTGRDYGYT
TRBV20-1	TRBJ2-1	SAKRGVLNEQF
TRBV6-2/TRBV6-3	TRBJ2-5	ASRRRGRGGQETQY
TRBV5-1	TRBJ2-6	ASSLQGDGGANVPT
TRBV7-2	TRBJ2-7	ASSLSWGFASYNEQY
TRBV6-5	TRBJ2-3	ASSWRRARVSIDTQY
TRBV14	TRBJ2-7	ASSQLGGDSYEQY
TRBV7-9	TRBJ1-1	ASSLAITNTEAF
TRBV6-5	TRBJ1-4	ASSYSFSNEKLF
TRBV30	TRBJ1-2	AWGTEANYGYT
TRBV20-1	TRBJ1-5	SARMDKGNQPQH
TRBV20-1	TRBJ2-3	SARVISGSGSGATDTQY
TRBV6-1	TRBJ2-7	ASSEERGQGKY
TRBV12-3/TRBV12-4	TRBJ2-3	ASRGQGARADVQY
TRBV7-9	TRBJ1-4	ASSLTGYEKLF
TRBV10-3	TRBJ2-4	AISESLGSGAKNIQY
TRBV6-2/TRBV6-3	TRBJ2-4	ASSYLVKNIRY
TRBV7-2	TRBJ1-3	ASSLVEGSSSTIY
TRBV9	TRBJ2-3	ASSPTGSRTQY
TRBV19	TRBJ2-5	ASQVGAGETQY
TRBV7-9	TRBJ1-1	ASSSRTDPNTEAF
TRBV20-1	TRBJ2-7	SAPGQEGKVYEQY
TRBV21-1	TRBJ2-1	ASSKCLAWQGGYNEQF
TRBV29-1	TRBJ2-5	SAETWTGGWETQY
TRBV15	TRBJ1-5	ATSRGQAHNQPQH
TRBV3-1	TRBJ1-4	ASSHRRWAGDNEKLF
TRBV12-3/TRBV12-4	TRBJ1-1	ASSRRGGPTEAF
TRBV10-2	TRBJ2-4	ATGGDGKNIQY
TRBV2	TRBJ1-3	ASSRSTAGPSGNTIY
TRBV20-1	TRBJ2-3	SAASGTTGPDTQY
TRBV19	TRBJ2-5	ASKRTGVETQY
TRBV6-2/TRBV6-3	.	ASSYVAGYEQY
TRBV29-1	TRBJ1-2	SGGTRSGSGYT
TRBV11-2	TRBJ2-3	ASSPRDIILTDTQY
TRBV4-1	TRBJ2-4	ASRGTSGWNIQY